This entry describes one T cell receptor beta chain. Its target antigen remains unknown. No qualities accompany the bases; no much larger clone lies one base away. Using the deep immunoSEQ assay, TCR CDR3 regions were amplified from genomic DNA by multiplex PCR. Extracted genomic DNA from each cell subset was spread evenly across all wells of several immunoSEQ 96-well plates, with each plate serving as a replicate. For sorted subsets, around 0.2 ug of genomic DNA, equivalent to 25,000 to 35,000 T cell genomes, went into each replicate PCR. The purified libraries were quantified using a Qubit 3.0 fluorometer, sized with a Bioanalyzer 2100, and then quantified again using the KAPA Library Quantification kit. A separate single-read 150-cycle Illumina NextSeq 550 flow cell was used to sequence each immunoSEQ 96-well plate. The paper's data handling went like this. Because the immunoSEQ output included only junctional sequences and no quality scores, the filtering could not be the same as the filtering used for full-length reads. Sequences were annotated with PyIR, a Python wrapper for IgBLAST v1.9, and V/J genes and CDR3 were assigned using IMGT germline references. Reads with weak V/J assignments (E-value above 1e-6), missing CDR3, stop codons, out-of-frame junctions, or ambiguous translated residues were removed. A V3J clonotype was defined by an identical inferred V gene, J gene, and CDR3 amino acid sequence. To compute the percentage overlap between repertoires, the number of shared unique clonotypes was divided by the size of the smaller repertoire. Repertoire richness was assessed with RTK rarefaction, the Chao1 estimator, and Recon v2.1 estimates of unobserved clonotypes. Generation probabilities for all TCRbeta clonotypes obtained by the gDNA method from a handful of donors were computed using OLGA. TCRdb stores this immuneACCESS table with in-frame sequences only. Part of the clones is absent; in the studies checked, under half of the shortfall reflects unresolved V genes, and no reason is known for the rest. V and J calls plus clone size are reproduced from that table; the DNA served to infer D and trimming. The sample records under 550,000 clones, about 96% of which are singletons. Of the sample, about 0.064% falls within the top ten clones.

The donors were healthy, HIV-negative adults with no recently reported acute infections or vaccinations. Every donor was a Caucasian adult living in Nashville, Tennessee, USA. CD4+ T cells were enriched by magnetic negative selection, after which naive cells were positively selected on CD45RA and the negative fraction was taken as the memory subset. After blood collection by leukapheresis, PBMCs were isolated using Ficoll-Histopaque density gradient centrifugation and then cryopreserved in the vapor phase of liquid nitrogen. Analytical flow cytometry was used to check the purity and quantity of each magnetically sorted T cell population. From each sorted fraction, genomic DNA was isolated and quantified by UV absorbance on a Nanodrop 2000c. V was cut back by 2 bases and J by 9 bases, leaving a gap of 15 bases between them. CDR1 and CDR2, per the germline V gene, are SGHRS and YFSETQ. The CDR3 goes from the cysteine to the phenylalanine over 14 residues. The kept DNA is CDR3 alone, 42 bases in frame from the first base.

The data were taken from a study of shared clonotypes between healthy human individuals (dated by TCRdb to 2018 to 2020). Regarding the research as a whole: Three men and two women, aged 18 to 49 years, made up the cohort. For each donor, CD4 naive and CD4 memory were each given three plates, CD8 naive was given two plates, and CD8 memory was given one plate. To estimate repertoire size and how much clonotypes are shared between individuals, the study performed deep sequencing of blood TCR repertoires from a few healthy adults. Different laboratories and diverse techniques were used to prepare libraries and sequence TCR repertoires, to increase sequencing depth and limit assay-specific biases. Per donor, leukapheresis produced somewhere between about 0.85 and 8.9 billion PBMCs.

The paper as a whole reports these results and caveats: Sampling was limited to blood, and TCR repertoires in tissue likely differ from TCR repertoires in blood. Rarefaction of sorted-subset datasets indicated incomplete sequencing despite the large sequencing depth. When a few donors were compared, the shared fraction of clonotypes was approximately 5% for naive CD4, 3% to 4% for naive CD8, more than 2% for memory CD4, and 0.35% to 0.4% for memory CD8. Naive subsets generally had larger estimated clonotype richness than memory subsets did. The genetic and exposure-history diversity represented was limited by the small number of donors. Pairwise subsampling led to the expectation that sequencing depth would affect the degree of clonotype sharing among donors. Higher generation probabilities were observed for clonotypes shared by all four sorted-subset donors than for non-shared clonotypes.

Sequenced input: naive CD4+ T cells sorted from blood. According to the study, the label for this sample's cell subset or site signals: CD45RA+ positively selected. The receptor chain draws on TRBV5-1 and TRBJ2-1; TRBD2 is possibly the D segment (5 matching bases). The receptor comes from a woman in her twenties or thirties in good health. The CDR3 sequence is CASSFGLPVVEQFF. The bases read TGCGCCAGCAGCTTCGGACTCCCGGTAGTTGAGCAGTTCTTC. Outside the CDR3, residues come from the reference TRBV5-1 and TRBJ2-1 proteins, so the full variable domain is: KAGVTQTPRYLIKTRGQQVTLSCSPISGHRSVSWYQQTPGQGLQFLFEYFSETQRNKGNFPGRFSGRQFSNSRSEMNVSTLELGDSALYLCASSFGLPVVEQFFGPGTRLTVL.